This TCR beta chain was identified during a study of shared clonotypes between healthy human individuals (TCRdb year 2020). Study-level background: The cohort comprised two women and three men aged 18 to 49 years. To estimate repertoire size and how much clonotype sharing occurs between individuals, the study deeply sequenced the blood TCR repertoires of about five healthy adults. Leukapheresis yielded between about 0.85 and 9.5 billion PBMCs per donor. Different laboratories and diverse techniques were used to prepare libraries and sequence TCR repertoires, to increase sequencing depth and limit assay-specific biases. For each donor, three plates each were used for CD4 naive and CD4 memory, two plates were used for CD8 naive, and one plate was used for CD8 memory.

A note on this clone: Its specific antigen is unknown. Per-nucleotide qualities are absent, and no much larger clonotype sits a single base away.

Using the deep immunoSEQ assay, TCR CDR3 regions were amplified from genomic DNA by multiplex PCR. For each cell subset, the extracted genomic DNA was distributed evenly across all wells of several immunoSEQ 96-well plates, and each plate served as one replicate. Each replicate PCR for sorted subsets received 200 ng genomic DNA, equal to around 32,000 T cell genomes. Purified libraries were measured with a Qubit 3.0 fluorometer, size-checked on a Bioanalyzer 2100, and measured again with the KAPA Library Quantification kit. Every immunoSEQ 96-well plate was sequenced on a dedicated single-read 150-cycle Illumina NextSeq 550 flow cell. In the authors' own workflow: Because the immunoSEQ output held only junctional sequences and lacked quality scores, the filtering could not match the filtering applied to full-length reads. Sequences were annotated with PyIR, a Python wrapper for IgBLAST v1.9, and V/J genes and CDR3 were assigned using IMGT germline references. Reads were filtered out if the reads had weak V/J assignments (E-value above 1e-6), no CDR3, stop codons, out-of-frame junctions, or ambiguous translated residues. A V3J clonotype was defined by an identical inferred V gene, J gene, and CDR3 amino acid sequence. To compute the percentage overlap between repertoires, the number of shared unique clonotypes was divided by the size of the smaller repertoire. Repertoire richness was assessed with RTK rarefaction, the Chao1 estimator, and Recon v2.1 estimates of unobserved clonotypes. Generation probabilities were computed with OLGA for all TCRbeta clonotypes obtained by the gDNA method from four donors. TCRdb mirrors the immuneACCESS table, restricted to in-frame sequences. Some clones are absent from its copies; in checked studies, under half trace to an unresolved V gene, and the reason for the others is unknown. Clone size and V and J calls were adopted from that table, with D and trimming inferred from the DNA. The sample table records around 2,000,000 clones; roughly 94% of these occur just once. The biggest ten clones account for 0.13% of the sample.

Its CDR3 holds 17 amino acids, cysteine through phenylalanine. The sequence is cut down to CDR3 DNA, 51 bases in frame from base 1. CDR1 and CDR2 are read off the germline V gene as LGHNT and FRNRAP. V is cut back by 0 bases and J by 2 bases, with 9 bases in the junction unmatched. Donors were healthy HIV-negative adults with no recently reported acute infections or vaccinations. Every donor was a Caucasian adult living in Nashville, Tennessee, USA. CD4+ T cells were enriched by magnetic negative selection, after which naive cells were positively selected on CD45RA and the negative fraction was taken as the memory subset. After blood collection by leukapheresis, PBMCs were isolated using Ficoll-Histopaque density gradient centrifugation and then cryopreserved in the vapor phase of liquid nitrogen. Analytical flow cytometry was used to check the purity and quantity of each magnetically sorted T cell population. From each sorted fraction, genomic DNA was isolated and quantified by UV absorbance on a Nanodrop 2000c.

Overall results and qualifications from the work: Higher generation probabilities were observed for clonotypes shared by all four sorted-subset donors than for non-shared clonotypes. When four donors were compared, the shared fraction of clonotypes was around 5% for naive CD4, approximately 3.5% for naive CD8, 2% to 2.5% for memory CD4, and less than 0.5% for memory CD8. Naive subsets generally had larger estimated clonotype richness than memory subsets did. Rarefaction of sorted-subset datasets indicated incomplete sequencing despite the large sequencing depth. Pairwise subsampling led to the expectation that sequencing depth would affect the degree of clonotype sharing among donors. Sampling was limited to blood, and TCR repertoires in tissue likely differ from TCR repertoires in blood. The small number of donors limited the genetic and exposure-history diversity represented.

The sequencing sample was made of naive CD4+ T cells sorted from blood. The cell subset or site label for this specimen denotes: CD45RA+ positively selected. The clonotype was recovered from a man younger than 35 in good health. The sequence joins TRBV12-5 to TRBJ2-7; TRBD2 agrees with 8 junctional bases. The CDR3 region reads CASGLVLRGRITYEQYF. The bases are TGTGCTAGTGGTTTGGTACTTCGCGGGAGGATCACCTACGAGCAGTACTTC.